Listed below are T cell receptor beta chains from one sample, sequenced in a study of blood T cell repertoires in COVID-19. The repertoire was sequenced with immunoSEQ multiplex PCR; TCRdb's copy has only in-frame clones and lacks some. The repertoire has approximately 26,000 clones, around 90% of them found once; the top ten carry around 2.7%. The specimen sequenced was peripheral blood. These TCRs come from a human donor in a cohort sampled during active COVID-19. CDR3s include the opening cysteine and the closing phenylalanine or tryptophan. The D gene is left open where the match is weak. The size of a clone is reported for some rows only, either as once, few or many, or as a class for expanded clones.

>TRBD1|once|16|TRBV6-4|TRBJ2-3
TGTGCCAGCAGCCCCGGGACAGGGGGCAGGACAGATACGCAGTATTTT
CASSPGTGGRTDTQYF
>TRBD2|once|17|TRBV4-1|TRBJ2-3
TGCGCCAGCAGCCTTCTCGGGGGGGGGATTAGCACAGATACGCAGTATTTT
CASSLLGGGISTDTQYF
>NA|NA|16|TRBV6-1|TRBJ2-7
TGTGCCAGCAGTGAACCCCGACAGGAGAGCTCCTACGAGCAGTACTTC
CASSEPRQESSYEQYF
>NA|NA|13|TRBV28|TRBJ2-7
TGTGCCAGCAGTGGTCAGGGTACCTACGAGCAGTACTTC
CASSGQGTYEQYF
>TRBD1|NA|16|TRBV19|TRBJ2-7
TGTGCCAGTAGTGAATACAGGGGGCGCAGCTTCCACGAGCAGTACTTC
CASSEYRGRSFHEQYF
>NA|NA|12|TRBV15|TRBJ2-5
TGTGCCACCAGCCCATTTGAAGAGACCCAGTACTTC
CATSPFEETQYF
>NA|NA|15|TRBV6-5|TRBJ2-3
TGTGCCAGCAGTCTAGCCCTCTTTTCCACAGATACGCAGTATTTT
CASSLALFSTDTQYF
>NA|NA|14|TRBV7-2|TRBJ2-1
TGTGCCAGCAGCTTAGGTGATAGCCGCAATGAGCAGTTCTTC
CASSLGDSRNEQFF
>TRBD2|once|16|TRBV11-2|TRBJ2-5
TGTGCCAGCAGCTCGTGGACTAGCGGGAACCAAGAGACCCAGTACTTC
CASSSWTSGNQETQYF
>NA|NA|16|TRBV6-6|TRBJ1-1
TGTGCCAGCAGCGAACTCCCGCGGGAGGTTGCCACTGAAGCTTTCTTT
CASSELPREVATEAFF
>TRBD2|NA|17|TRBV28|TRBJ2-1
TGTGCCAGCAGTTCCGGACTAGCGGGAATCTCCTACAATGAGCAGTTCTTC
CASSSGLAGISYNEQFF
>TRBD1|NA|15|TRBV5-6|TRBJ1-2
TGTGCCAGCAGCACCGGGACAGGAAGTCCCTATGGCTACACCTTC
CASSTGTGSPYGYTF
>NA|NA|15|TRBV24-1|TRBJ2-1
TGTGCCACCAGTGTCGCCGGGACTTATTACAATGAGCAGTTCTTC
CATSVAGTYYNEQFF
>TRBD1|NA|14|TRBV27|TRBJ1-5
TGTGCCAGCTCCCTCCGACAGGGGTGGCAGCCCCAGCATTTT
CASSLRQGWQPQHF
>NA|few|12|TRBV7-9|TRBJ2-1
TGTGCCAGCAGCTCACTGGACAATGAGCAGTTCTTC
CASSSLDNEQFF
>NA|NA|11|TRBV20-1|TRBJ1-3
TGCAGTGCTAGGGGCATGAACACCATATATTTT
CSARGMNTIYF
>NA|NA|12|TRBV10-3|TRBJ2-1
TGTGCCATCAGTGACGGGGACAATGAGCAGTTCTTC
CAISDGDNEQFF
>NA|NA|15|TRBV9|TRBJ2-6
TGTGCCAGCAGCGTGGGCCCCTCTGGGGCCAACGTCCTGACTTTC
CASSVGPSGANVLTF
>TRBD1|NA|14|TRBV10-3|TRBJ2-2
TGTGCCATCAGAGGACAGGGTGTGACCGGGGAGCTGTTTTTT
CAIRGQGVTGELFF
>NA|NA|17|TRBV5-1|TRBJ2-7
TGCGCCAGCAGCTTGGCCAAGTGGGCCATTGATCCCTACGAGCAGTACTTC
CASSLAKWAIDPYEQYF
>TRBD1|once|15|TRBV5-4|TRBJ2-7
TGTGCCAGCAGCTCTCGACAGGGTGGCTACTACGAGCAGTACTTC
CASSSRQGGYYEQYF
>NA|NA|13|TRBV7-2|TRBJ1-2
TGTGCCAGCGGCCCGCAGGCAACGGGGGGCTACACCTTC
CASGPQATGGYTF
>TRBD1|few|15|TRBV5-1|TRBJ1-5
TGCGCCAGCAGCTTCGGGGACAGGGAAGGTCAGCCCCAGCATTTT
CASSFGDREGQPQHF
>TRBD1|NA|19|TRBV27|TRBJ1-5
TGTGCCAGCAGTTTAACGTCCCTAATGGACAGGGGAAGCAATCAGCCCCAGCATTTT
CASSLTSLMDRGSNQPQHF
>NA|once|15|TRBV4-1|TRBJ2-3
TGCGCCAGCAGCCAAGAGTTTTCTAGCACAGATACGCAGTATTTT
CASSQEFSSTDTQYF
>NA|NA|15|TRBV7-2|TRBJ2-1
TGTGCCAGCAGCTTAGGGGGCGGGGCCTACAATGAGCAGTTCTTC
CASSLGGGAYNEQFF
>NA|NA|14|TRBV19|TRBJ2-7
TGTGCCAGTAGTATTATAGGGAGAGAATACGAGCAGTACTTC
CASSIIGREYEQYF
>NA|once|15|TRBV19|TRBJ1-2
TGTGCCAGTAGTAGTCAGGGGAGTGGAAACTATGGCTACACCTTC
CASSSQGSGNYGYTF
>NA|NA|16|TRBV18|TRBJ2-3
TGTGCCAGCTCTCGCGAGCGGTTGAGGGTTGCAGATACGCAGTATTTT
CASSRERLRVADTQYF
>TRBD1|NA|15|TRBV5-1|TRBJ1-4
TGCGCCAGCAGCTGGGGGGACAGGGCTGGTGAAAAACTGTTTTTT
CASSWGDRAGEKLFF
>NA|NA|14|TRBV28|TRBJ2-1
TGTGCCAGCAGTTTACGGCTAGTGAGCAATGAGCAGTTCTTC
CASSLRLVSNEQFF
>TRBD2|NA|16|TRBV6-1|TRBJ2-1
TGTGCCAGCAGTGAAGCGGGACTAGCGCGTGGGTATGAGCAGTTCTTC
CASSEAGLARGYEQFF
>TRBD1|NA|15|TRBV28|TRBJ2-5
TGTGCCAGCAGTTACACAGGGGACGGCAAAGAGACCCAGTACTTC
CASSYTGDGKETQYF
>NA|NA|20|TRBV15|TRBJ2-2
TGTGCCACCAGCAGGCCCTCGGGGGCCGGGGGCGGGAGAAACACCGGGGAGCTGTTTTTT
CATSRPSGAGGGRNTGELFF
>TRBD1|NA|15|TRBV5-1|TRBJ1-2
TGCGCCAGCAGCTTGGTCCAGGGGGTTAACTATGGCTACACCTTC
CASSLVQGVNYGYTF
>NA|NA|15|TRBV6-1|TRBJ2-6
TGTGCCAGCAGTGAAGGGAGGGGCTGGGCCAACGTCCTGACTTTC
CASSEGRGWANVLTF
>NA|NA|13|TRBV24-1|TRBJ2-3
TGTGCCACCAGTCGAAGCGGCACAGATACGCAGTATTTT
CATSRSGTDTQYF
>TRBD1|NA|17|TRBV7-9|TRBJ1-1
TGTGCCAGCAGCTCCGTCGGACAGGGCGGCGGGAACACTGAAGCTTTCTTT
CASSSVGQGGGNTEAFF
>TRBD2|NA|15|TRBV24-1|TRBJ2-5
TGTGCCACCAGTGTTCGTGGTAGCGGGGGAGAGACCCAGTACTTC
CATSVRGSGGETQYF
>NA|NA|15|TRBV2|TRBJ1-6
TGTGCCAGCAGTGCTGACAGACCTTATAATTCACCCCTCCACTTT
CASSADRPYNSPLHF
>TRBD2|NA|17|TRBV4-1|TRBJ2-3
TGCGCCAGCAGCCAAGAGCGGGAGGGTCACGGCACAGATACGCAGTATTTT
CASSQEREGHGTDTQYF
>NA|NA|18|TRBV19|TRBJ1-5
TGTGCCAGTAGTTTAGCCACTTTTCTACAGGGTTTGAATCAGCCCCAGCATTTT
CASSLATFLQGLNQPQHF
>TRBD2|NA|14|TRBV5-4|TRBJ2-1
TGTGCCAGCAGCCCAGGGACTAGCGACAATGAGCAGTTCTTC
CASSPGTSDNEQFF
>TRBD2|NA|18|TRBV7-3|TRBJ2-2
TGTGCCAGCAGCCAACCCTCCTTGGGCGGGAGTGGCACCGGGGAGCTGTTTTTT
CASSQPSLGGSGTGELFF
>TRBD1|NA|18|TRBV5-1|TRBJ2-6
TGCGCCAGCAGCTTGGAGGGGACAGGGATCTCTGGGGCCAACGTCCTGACTTTC
CASSLEGTGISGANVLTF
>TRBD1|NA|13|TRBV25-1|TRBJ1-2
TGTGCCAGCAACGAACAGGGGACCAATGGCTACACCTTC
CASNEQGTNGYTF
>TRBD1|NA|13|TRBV6-5|TRBJ1-4
TGTGCCAGCAGAGGACAGGGGACGGAAAAACTGTTTTTT
CASRGQGTEKLFF
>TRBD1|NA|13|TRBV19|TRBJ1-2
TGTGCCAGCCGCCACGGACAGGACTATGGCTACACCTTC
CASRHGQDYGYTF
>TRBD2|NA|16|TRBV19|TRBJ2-1
TGTGCCAGTAGTACTAGCGGGAGAGTTTCATACAATGAGCAGTTCTTC
CASSTSGRVSYNEQFF
>NA|NA|13|TRBV5-1|TRBJ1-1
TGCGCCAGCAGCTCGACAGGAAACACTGAAGCTTTCTTT
CASSSTGNTEAFF
>NA|NA|15|TRBV7-3|TRBJ2-2
TGTGCCAGCAGCCCGAGTTCAATTTACACCGGGGAGCTGTTTTTT
CASSPSSIYTGELFF
>NA|NA|12|TRBV12-3/TRBV12-4|TRBJ2-7
TGTGCCAGCAGTTCAGACAACTACGAGCAGTACTTC
CASSSDNYEQYF
>NA|NA|14|TRBV30|TRBJ2-3
TGTGCCTGGAGTCGGGGTGTGAACACAGATACGCAGTATTTT
CAWSRGVNTDTQYF
>NA|NA|15|TRBV5-1|TRBJ1-1
TGCGCCAGCAGCTCAGAAACCACACTGAACACTGAAGCTTTCTTT
CASSSETTLNTEAFF
>TRBD2|NA|16|TRBV9|TRBJ2-3
TGTGCCAGCAGCGTAGGCTTTAGCGGGAGAACAGATACGCAGTATTTT
CASSVGFSGRTDTQYF
>TRBD2|NA|14|TRBV9|TRBJ2-7
TGTGCCAGCAGCGTAGGTAACGGGAGGTACGAGCAGTACTTC
CASSVGNGRYEQYF
>NA|NA|14|TRBV28|TRBJ2-7
TGTGCCAGCAGGAGAACAGGGCCACGCTACGAGCAGTACTTC
CASRRTGPRYEQYF
>TRBD1|NA|15|TRBV7-3|TRBJ2-1
TGTGCCAGCAGCCCTACAAGGACAGGGGTCAATGAGCAGTTCTTC
CASSPTRTGVNEQFF
>TRBD1|NA|15|TRBV7-8|TRBJ2-5
TGTGCCAGCAGCTTCCTACCGGGACAGGGAGAGACCCAGTACTTC
CASSFLPGQGETQYF